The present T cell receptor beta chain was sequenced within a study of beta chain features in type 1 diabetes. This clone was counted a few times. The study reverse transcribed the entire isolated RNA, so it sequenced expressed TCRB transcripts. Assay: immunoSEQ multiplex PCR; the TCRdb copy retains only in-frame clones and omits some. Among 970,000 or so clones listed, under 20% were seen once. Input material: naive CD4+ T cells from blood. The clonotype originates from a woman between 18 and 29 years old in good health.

The CDR3 coding sequence is TGCGCCAGCGGCCGGGACAGACCCACAGATACGCAGTATTTT. Its translation: CASGRDRPTDTQYF. V and J are TRBV5-1 and TRBJ2-3, with 7 bases matching TRBD1. V dropped 7 bases and J dropped 2; count of bases not matched to a gene: 7. Germline CDR1 reads SGHRS; CDR2 reads YFSETQ. This CDR3 is 14 amino acids long.